This T cell receptor (beta chain) was documented in a study of shared clonotypes between healthy human individuals. Whole-study results and caveats: The sampled material consisted only of blood, and tissue repertoires are likely to differ.

V was pared by 4 bases and J by 4 bases, with 9 bases of the junction left unmatched. From germline, CDR1 is LNHDA and CDR2 SQIVND (reference sequence). The CDR3 spans 15 residues. PCR replicates from unsorted PBMC used roughly 300 ng DNA, and this amount was tens of thousands of T cell genomes. Only in-frame clones appear in the TCRdb table, and some are missing; sequencing was by immunoSEQ multiplex PCR. This table has about 460,000 clones, 75% to 80% appearing once. In this sample, this clone turned up a few times. Its target is unknown. The clonotype originates from a woman in her forties in good health. Some clones in this sample may be carry-over from other donors' samples. The rearrangement joins TRBV19 to TRBJ1-2; 7 bases line up with TRBD1. The sample comprised PBMCs. The CDR3 region is CASSTRVDRAYGYTF. The CDR3 nucleotides read TGTGCCAGTAGTACCCGCGTTGACAGGGCCTATGGCTACACCTTC.